This entry features one T cell receptor beta chain sequence. Its antigen is not yet known. No qualities accompany the bases; no much larger clone lies one base away. The study tested focal radiation therapy combined with CTLA-4 blockade (ipilimumab) in patients with chemo-refractory metastatic non-small-cell lung cancer. Libraries were constructed by the immunoSEQ multiplex PCR assay. The immuneACCESS repertoire file appears here via TCRdb, limited to in-frame rearrangements. These files lack a portion of the clones; in checked studies, under half of the deficit traces to unresolved V genes, and the cause of the others is not known. The sample table lists 50,000 to 60,000 clones, roughly four fifths of them with a count of one. Jointly, the top ten make up 6% to 7% of the sample. The data are from a study of radiotherapy plus CTLA-4 blockade in lung cancer listed by TCRdb under 2018. Regarding the complete study: Among enrolled patients, roughly 18% had an objective response and roughly 31% reached disease control. The research as a whole found: Early dynamic changes in blood T cell clones, together with increased serum interferon-beta after radiation, were reported as the strongest predictors of response. After treatment with radiotherapy and ipilimumab, TCR clones that originated in tumors expanded in peripheral blood.

The cysteine opens and the phenylalanine closes a CDR3 of 13 amino acids. The CDR3 DNA has 39 bases and is translated from base 1. At the junction V is shortened by 3 bases and J by 8 bases, with 10 bases in between. CDR1 SGHTA and CDR2 FQGNSA are derived from the germline V gene. Rearrangement joined TRBV7-2 to TRBJ1-4; perhaps TRBD1 is the D gene, with 5 bases matching. This clonotype was sampled from a human donor with non-small cell lung cancer whose response to radiotherapy plus ipilimumab could not be evaluated. Sequences were derived from peripheral blood, sampled from a patient treated with radiotherapy plus ipilimumab. This receptor carries the CDR3 CASSFGGVEKLFF. The DNA sequence is as follows: TGTGCCAGCAGCTTCGGGGGTGTGGAAAAACTGTTTTTT.